A single TCR beta chain is shown here with its context. The data are from a study of blood T cell repertoires in COVID-19. Participants came from some 26 US areas, aged roughly 18 to 89 years. Per the study methods: Amplification from reference gene primers served as the basis for estimated nucleated cell counts. This table comes from immunoSEQ multiplex PCR, and its TCRdb copy is limited to in-frame clones, with some not included. V and J calls and clone size are copied from that table; D and trimming were computed from the DNA. The repertoire holds 300,000 to 500,000 clones, with roughly 87% as singletons. The receptor comes from a woman in her thirties or forties with acute COVID-19. Sequencing was performed on PBMCs or T cells enriched from blood (not recorded which).

The CDR3 loop reads CASSFGALAGGQETQYF. The DNA of the CDR3 is TGTGCCAGCAGCTTTGGAGCACTAGCGGGGGGCCAGGAGACCCAGTACTTC. The V gene is TRBV5-6, the J gene TRBJ2-5; 12 bases map to TRBD2. V shed 2 bases, J shed 5 bases, and the junction held 10 bases outside the gene matches. Germline V lookup: CDR1 SGHDT, CDR2 YYEEEE. The CDR3 covers 17 residues.